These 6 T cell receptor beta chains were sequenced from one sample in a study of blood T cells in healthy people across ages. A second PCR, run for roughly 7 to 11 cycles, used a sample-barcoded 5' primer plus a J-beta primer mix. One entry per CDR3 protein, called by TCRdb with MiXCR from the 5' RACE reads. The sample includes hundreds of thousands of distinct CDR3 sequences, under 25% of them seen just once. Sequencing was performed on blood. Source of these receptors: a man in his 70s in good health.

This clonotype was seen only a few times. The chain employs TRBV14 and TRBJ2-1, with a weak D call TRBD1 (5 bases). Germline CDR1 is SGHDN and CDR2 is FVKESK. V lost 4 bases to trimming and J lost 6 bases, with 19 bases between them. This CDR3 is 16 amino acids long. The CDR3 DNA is TGTGCCAGCAGCCGGCCTGACAGATCCCGAACCAATGAGCAGTTCTTC. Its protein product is CASSRPDRSRTNEQFF.

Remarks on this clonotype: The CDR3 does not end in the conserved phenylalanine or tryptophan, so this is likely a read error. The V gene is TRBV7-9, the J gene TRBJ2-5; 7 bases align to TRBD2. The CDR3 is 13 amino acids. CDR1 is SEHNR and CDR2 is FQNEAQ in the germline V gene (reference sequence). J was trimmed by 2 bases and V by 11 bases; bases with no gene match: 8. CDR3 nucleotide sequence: TGTGCCTGCAAAGGCGGGGGACAAGAGACCCAGTACCTC. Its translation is CACKGGGQETQYL.

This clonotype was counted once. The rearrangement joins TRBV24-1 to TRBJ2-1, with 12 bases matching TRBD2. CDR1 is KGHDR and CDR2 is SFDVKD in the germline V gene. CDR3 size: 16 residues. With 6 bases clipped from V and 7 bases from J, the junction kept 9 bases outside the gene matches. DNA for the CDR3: TGTGCCACCAGTACATCGACTAGCGGGAGAGTTAATGAGCAGTTCTTC. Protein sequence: CATSTSTSGRVNEQFF.

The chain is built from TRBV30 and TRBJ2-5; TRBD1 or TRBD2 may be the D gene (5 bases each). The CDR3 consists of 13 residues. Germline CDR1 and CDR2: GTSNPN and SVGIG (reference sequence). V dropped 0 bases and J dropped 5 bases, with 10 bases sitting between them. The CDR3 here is CAWSVGAGETQYF. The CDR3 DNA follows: TGTGCCTGGAGTGTTGGGGCGGGTGAGACCCAGTACTTC.

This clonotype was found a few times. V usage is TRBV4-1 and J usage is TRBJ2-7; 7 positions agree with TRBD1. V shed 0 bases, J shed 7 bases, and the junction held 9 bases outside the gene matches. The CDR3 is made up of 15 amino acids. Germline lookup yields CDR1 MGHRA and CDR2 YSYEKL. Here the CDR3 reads CASSQEATGFKEQYF. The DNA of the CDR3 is TGCGCCAGCAGCCAAGAGGCGACAGGGTTTAAGGAGCAGTACTTC.

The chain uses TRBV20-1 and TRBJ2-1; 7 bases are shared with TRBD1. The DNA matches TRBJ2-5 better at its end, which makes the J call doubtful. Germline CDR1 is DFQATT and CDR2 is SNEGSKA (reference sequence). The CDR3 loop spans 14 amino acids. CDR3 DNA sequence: TGCAGTGCTAGAGTCCCGACAGGGTTGGGGACCCAGTACTTC. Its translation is CSARVPTGLGTQYF.